This paragraph covers one T cell receptor beta chain sequence. Each CDR3 protein is one row after TCRdb ran MiXCR on the 5' RACE reads. The profile covers about 21,000 distinct CDR3 sequences, with about 4.6% appearing a single time and nearly 7.5% taken by the ten largest. This entry is derived from a study of spatial heterogeneity in lung cancer. Germline V CDR1 and CDR2: SGHRS, YFSETQ. Germline trimming cut 4 bases from V and 0 bases from J; bases unmatched to any gene: 5. This CDR3 has 15 amino acids. Time point in this sample: sample taken at primary tumor resection. TCRs were sequenced from unsorted whole RNA of tumor, nontumor lung or PBMC.

The clonotype comes from a male donor with early-stage non-small cell lung cancer. Sample: PBMCs, taken at surgery. The chain combines TRBV5-1 with TRBJ2-5; 8 nucleotides align to TRBD1. The CDR3 loop reads CASSPTGDNQETQYF. The CDR3 DNA is TGCGCCAGCAGCCCGACAGGGGATAACCAAGAGACCCAGTACTTC.